These 30 T cell receptor beta chains came from one sample sequenced in a study of identical twins. TCRdb reprocessed the 5' RACE reads via MiXCR and lists one record per CDR3 protein. The profile shows a few hundred thousand distinct CDR3 sequences, around 9.6% of them singletons. The same sample was also studied in work on yellow fever vaccine responses in identical twins.

The sample comprised PBMCs. These receptors came from a woman aged 18-30 years in good health.

The table lists this clonotype with many counts. The chain employs TRBV30 and TRBJ2-1; D might be TRBD2 (5 bases). Trimming removed 2 bases from V and 4 bases from J, with 9 bases in between. The length of the CDR3 is 13 residues. The germline V gene has CDR1 GTSNPN and CDR2 SVGIG (reference sequence). For the CDR3, the DNA is TGTGCCTGGAGTCCAGGCGGGTACAATGAGCAGTTCTTC. Protein: CAWSPGGYNEQFF.

This clonotype was counted at least ten times. The chain combines TRBV7-3 with TRBJ2-3; D is unclear. Trimming removed 5 bases at V and 1 base at J, with 10 bases between. Germline CDR1 is SGHTA and CDR2 is FQGTGA. There are 14 residues in the CDR3. The CDR3 DNA reads as TGTGCCAGCAGCCTGTGGGTGGGCACAGATACGCAGTATTTT. Translation gives CASSLWVGTDTQYF.

This clonotype turned up a few times. The chain links TRBV29-1 to TRBJ1-1; D gene uncertain. The germline V gene encodes CDR1 SQVTM and CDR2 ANQGSEA. The CDR3 length is 14 residues. V gave up 4 bases and J gave up 0 bases, with 12 bases separating them. The CDR3 loop is CSVAPLSMNTEAFF. DNA of the CDR3: TGCAGCGTTGCCCCCCTAAGTATGAACACTGAAGCTTTCTTT. Combining the CDR3 with reference TRBV29-1 and TRBJ1-1 gives the whole variable domain SAVISQKPSRDICQRGTSLTIQCQVDSQVTMMFWYRQQPGQSLTLIATANQGSEATYESGFVIDKFPISRPNLTFSTLTVSNMSPEDSSIYLCSVAPLSMNTEAFFGQGTRLTVV.

This chain links TRBV15 with TRBJ2-1; 10 bases line up with TRBD2. Germline V gene sequence: CDR1 LNHNV, CDR2 YYDKDF (reference sequence). The CDR3 consists of 16 residues. Trimming removed 0 bases from V and 2 bases from J; junction bases left unmatched: 1. CDR3 bases: TGTGCCACCAGCAGAGATAGCGGGAGGCCCTACAATGAGCAGTTCTTC. It specifies CATSRDSGRPYNEQFF. The whole variable domain, filled in from reference TRBV15 and TRBJ2-1, reads DAMVIQNPRYQVTQFGKPVTLSCSQTLNHNVMYWYQQKSSQAPKLLFHYYDKDFNNEADTPDNFQSRRPNTSFCFLDIRSPGLGDTAMYLCATSRDSGRPYNEQFFGPGTRLTVL.

This clonotype was recorded a few times. V usage is TRBV12-3 or TRBV12-4 and J usage is TRBJ1-2; D gene unclear. Trimming removed 6 bases at V and 4 bases at J, with 12 bases between. The CDR3 contains 13 residues. The CDR3 protein is CASRSTAFYGYTF. CDR3 sequence (DNA): TGTGCCAGCAGGTCTACAGCCTTCTATGGCTACACCTTC.

The V and J genes are TRBV28 and TRBJ2-7, with 12 bases lining up with TRBD2. Germline loops: CDR1 MDHEN, CDR2 SYDVKM. The J segment lost 4 bases and the V segment lost 6 bases, leaving 13 bases of the junction unmatched. This CDR3 has 17 amino acids. The CDR3 sequence: CASRSSGRGLGLYEQYF. The DNA of the CDR3 is TGTGCCAGCAGATCTAGCGGGAGGGGACTTGGGTTATACGAGCAGTACTTC.

This clonotype was detected ten times or more. The chain recombines TRBV6-2 or TRBV6-3 with TRBJ2-1, with D hard to call. Germline values: CDR1 MNHEY, CDR2 SVGEGT. This CDR3 region has 15 residues. Deletions cut 2 bases from V and 0 bases from J, with 8 bases between. The CDR3: CASSYEAFSYNEQFF. CDR3 DNA sequence: TGTGCCAGCAGTTACGAAGCGTTCTCCTACAATGAGCAGTTCTTC.

Many counts were recorded for this clonotype. The rearrangement uses TRBV29-1 and TRBJ1-1; the D gene is possibly TRBD1 (6 bases). This CDR3 has 11 residues. V lost 7 bases and J 6 bases, leaving 12 bases between the germline ends. From germline, CDR1 is SQVTM and CDR2 ANQGSEA. The CDR3 reads CSAPWGPEAFF. The CDR3 coding sequence is TGCAGCGCCCCCTGGGGGCCTGAAGCTTTCTTT.

A few counts support this clonotype. V and J are TRBV20-1 and TRBJ1-5; D unresolved. V was shortened by 2 bases and J by 6 bases, with 8 bases between the two germline ends. The V gene's germline CDR1 is DFQATT and CDR2 SNEGSKA (reference sequence). The CDR3 is 12 residues long. Here the CDR3 DNA reads TGCAGTGCTAGACGACTTGGTCAGCCCCAGCATTTT. Translating it yields CSARRLGQPQHF.

There are a few counts of this clonotype. The chain is built from TRBV7-9 and TRBJ2-5; possibly TRBD1 or TRBD2 for D (5 bases each). Trimming cost V 5 bases and J 6 bases, with 16 bases left between them. CDR1 and CDR2 from the germline V gene are SEHNR and FQNEAQ (reference sequence). This CDR3 has 14 residues. The CDR3 coding sequence is TGTGCCAGCAGCACCGGGACGAACCTCCAGACCCAGTACTTC. Amino acids: CASSTGTNLQTQYF.

Many counts were recorded for this clonotype. The chain uses TRBV4-3 and TRBJ2-7; TRBD1 aligns across 7 bases. Losses at the gene ends were 4 bases for V and 7 bases for J; bases not matched to a gene: 7. Looked up from germline, CDR1 is LGHNA and CDR2 is YSLEER. The CDR3 contains 13 residues. Here the CDR3 DNA reads TGCGCCAGCAGCCCCAAAACAGGGGTTGAGCAGTACTTC. Translation gives CASSPKTGVEQYF.

This clonotype was recorded a few times. This chain connects TRBV6-2 or TRBV6-3 to TRBJ2-1; possibly TRBD2 for D (5 bases). Germline lookup yields CDR1 MNHEY and CDR2 SVGEGT. The CDR3 extends over 12 amino acids. V lost 0 bases and J lost 10, with 7 bases in between. The DNA of the CDR3 is TGTGCCAGCAGTTACTCTCTAGCAGAGCAGTTCTTC. This codes for CASSYSLAEQFF.

This clonotype was counted only a few times. The chain carries TRBV28 and TRBJ2-1; D possibly corresponds to TRBD2 (6 bases). Per germline, CDR1 MDHEN and CDR2 SYDVKM. The germline V and J ends were trimmed by 4 bases and 10 bases, with 11 bases remaining between them. This CDR3 region has 12 residues. CDR3 DNA: TGTGCCAGCAGTTGGAGGGCGAAGGAGCAGTTCTTC. Translated: CASSWRAKEQFF.

V gene TRBV4-3 combines with J gene TRBJ2-3; 9 bases line up with TRBD2. Germline V CDR1 and CDR2: LGHNA, YSLEER. V lost 1 base to trimming and J lost 0 bases; unmatched junction nucleotides: 8. The CDR3 is made up of 18 amino acids. CDR3 DNA sequence: TGCGCCAGCAGCCAAGTCCCTAGCGGGGCGACTAGCACAGATACGCAGTATTTT. This sequence encodes CASSQVPSGATSTDTQYF.

CDR3 DNA sequence: TGTGCCAGCAGTTTAAGGGACGAAGCTTTCTTT. Its translation is CASSLRDEAFF. The V gene is TRBV12-3 or TRBV12-4, the J gene TRBJ1-1; the D gene is possibly TRBD1 (5 bases). This CDR3 comprises 11 residues. Trimming shortened V by 2 bases and J by 8 bases, and 6 bases separated the two germline ends.

The rearrangement joins TRBV27 to TRBJ2-7; 7 bases align to TRBD1. This CDR3 has 14 residues. V lost 4 bases to trimming and J lost 2 bases; unmatched junction nucleotides: 5. Germline V gives CDR1 MNHEY, CDR2 SMNVEV (reference sequence). The CDR3 DNA reads TGTGCCAGCAGTTCGACAGGGTCCACCTACGAGCAGTACTTC. Its translation is CASSSTGSTYEQYF.

This clonotype occurred many times. The rearrangement uses TRBV15 and TRBJ2-5; TRBD1 might be the D (6 bases). The germline V and J ends were trimmed by 0 bases and 6 bases, with 14 bases remaining between them. CDR1 and CDR2 from the germline V gene are LNHNV and YYDKDF (reference sequence). The CDR3 totals 15 residues. For the CDR3, the DNA is TGTGCCACCAGCAGAGATAGGACAGATTTTAAGACCCAGTACTTC. Translating it yields CATSRDRTDFKTQYF.

The chain combines TRBV7-2 with TRBJ2-7; D unclear. V gave up 2 bases and J gave up 0 bases, with 14 bases separating them. The CDR3 spans 16 residues. Germline values: CDR1 SGHTA, CDR2 FQGNSA. The CDR3 protein is CASSLNPHRSSYEQYF. CDR3 DNA: TGTGCCAGCAGCTTAAACCCCCACAGAAGCTCCTACGAGCAGTACTTC.

This clonotype occurred many times. Written as DNA, the CDR3 is TGTGCCAGCAGTCCCCTTGTTGGGGGTGCTGACGAGCAGTACTTC. This translates into CASSPLVGGADEQYF. The chain recombines TRBV6-1 with TRBJ2-7; D assignment may be TRBD1 or TRBD2 (5 bases each). CDR1 MNHNS and CDR2 SASEGT come from the germline V gene. Trimming left V 5 bases short and J 5 bases short, with 19 bases between. There are 15 residues in the CDR3.

This clonotype was recorded once. The chain has TRBV19 and TRBJ1-6, with TRBD1 identical over 8 bases. J gave up 8 bases and V 5 bases, and 5 bases lay outside the gene matches. The CDR3 has 14 residues. Germline CDR1 and CDR2: LNHDA and SQIVND (reference sequence). The CDR3: CASSVTGEDSPLHF. CDR3 bases: TGTGCCAGTAGTGTGACAGGGGAAGATTCACCCCTCCACTTT.

In its sample, this clonotype was seen a few times. The V gene is TRBV4-3, the J gene TRBJ1-4; possible D gene TRBD1, 5 bases. Germline V CDR1 and CDR2: LGHNA, YSLEER. This CDR3 contains 15 residues. Trimming stripped 2 bases from V and 10 bases from J, with 17 bases between. The CDR3 sequence: CASSQTGTEGVKLFF. CDR3 nucleotides: TGCGCCAGCAGCCAAACCGGGACGGAGGGCGTAAAACTGTTTTTT.

A few counts support this clonotype. This rearrangement joins TRBV7-8 to TRBJ2-4; 11 bases align to TRBD1. CDR3 size: 14 residues. Germline CDR1 reads SGHVS; CDR2 reads FQNEAQ. V gave up 4 bases and J gave up 9 bases; unmatched junction bases: 5. The CDR3 region is CASSSQGTGGIQYF. DNA of the CDR3: TGTGCCAGCAGCTCTCAAGGGACAGGGGGCATTCAGTACTTC.

This clonotype was counted many times. This chain joins TRBV2 and TRBJ2-1; perhaps TRBD2 as D (5 bases). Trimming took off 4 bases at V and 10 bases at J, with 8 bases between the two ends. The CDR3 runs to 11 residues. Germline assignment: CDR1 SNHLY and CDR2 FYNNEI. The CDR3 protein is CASSGRVEQFF. The CDR3 coding sequence is TGTGCCAGCAGTGGGCGGGTCGAGCAGTTCTTC.

The chain joins TRBV12-3 or TRBV12-4 to TRBJ2-1, with 9 bases that match TRBD2. The CDR3 has 16 amino acids. Unmatched junction bases numbered 11, after V lost 6 bases and J lost 5 bases. The CDR3 region is CASSRSGRLINNEQFF. CDR3 nucleotide sequence: TGTGCCAGCAGCCGCAGCGGGAGGCTAATAAACAATGAGCAGTTCTTC.

This clonotype was detected a few times. The chain is built from TRBV6-1 and TRBJ2-3; 8 positions match TRBD1. The CDR3 consists of 16 residues. Germline lookup yields CDR1 MNHNS and CDR2 SASEGT. Losses at the gene ends were 6 bases for V and 1 base for J; bases not matched to a gene: 9. The CDR3 spells CASSQNPGQGTDTQYF. For the CDR3, the DNA is TGTGCCAGCAGCCAAAACCCGGGACAGGGCACAGATACGCAGTATTTT.

This clonotype occurred many times. The gene calls are TRBV27 and TRBJ2-1; tentative D call: TRBD2 (5 bases). V lost 5 bases to trimming and J lost 3 bases, with 11 bases between them. This CDR3 region has 14 residues. In germline, CDR1 is MNHEY, CDR2 SMNVEV (reference sequence). The CDR3 sequence is CASSPPDFYNEQFF. The CDR3 nucleotides are TGTGCCAGCAGTCCGCCGGACTTCTACAATGAGCAGTTCTTC.

This clonotype was picked up a small number of times. This chain joins TRBV4-2 and TRBJ2-1; 7 bases map to TRBD1. This CDR3 has 11 amino acids. The V gene's germline CDR1 is LGHNA and CDR2 YNFKEQ. V trimming: 7 bases; J trimming: 12 bases; junction bases outside the gene matches: 6. CDR3 nucleotides: TGTGCCAGCAACGACAGGGACGTGCAGTTCTTC. Its translation is CASNDRDVQFF.

The chain carries TRBV12-5 and TRBJ2-1, with 9 bases that match TRBD1. Germline trimming cut 0 bases from V and 15 bases from J; bases unmatched to any gene: 9. Germline assignment: CDR1 LGHNT and CDR2 FRNRAP. The CDR3 is made up of 14 amino acids. CDR3 region: CASGLVQGGQGPFF. In nucleotides, the CDR3 is TGTGCTAGTGGTTTGGTACAGGGTGGACAGGGGCCGTTCTTC.

This clonotype was seen a few times. V gene TRBV6-2 or TRBV6-3 combines with J gene TRBJ2-2; no clear D. Germline V gene lookup returns CDR1 MNHEY and CDR2 SVGEGT. With 5 bases removed from V and 5 bases from J, the gap between germline ends came to 9 bases. This CDR3 has 13 amino acids. The CDR3 region has the DNA TGTGCCAGCAGTCTGCGACGGACCGGGGAGCTGTTTTTT. This translates into CASSLRRTGELFF.

The chain has TRBV20-1 and TRBJ2-1; D not certain. The V end lost 0 bases, the J end lost 6 bases, and 15 bases lay between the germline ends. Germline assignment: CDR1 DFQATT and CDR2 SNEGSKA (reference sequence). This CDR3 is built from 15 residues. Written as DNA, the CDR3 is TGCAGTGCTAGAGATAGACTCCTCCCGACCAATGAGCAGTTCTTC. Residues: CSARDRLLPTNEQFF.